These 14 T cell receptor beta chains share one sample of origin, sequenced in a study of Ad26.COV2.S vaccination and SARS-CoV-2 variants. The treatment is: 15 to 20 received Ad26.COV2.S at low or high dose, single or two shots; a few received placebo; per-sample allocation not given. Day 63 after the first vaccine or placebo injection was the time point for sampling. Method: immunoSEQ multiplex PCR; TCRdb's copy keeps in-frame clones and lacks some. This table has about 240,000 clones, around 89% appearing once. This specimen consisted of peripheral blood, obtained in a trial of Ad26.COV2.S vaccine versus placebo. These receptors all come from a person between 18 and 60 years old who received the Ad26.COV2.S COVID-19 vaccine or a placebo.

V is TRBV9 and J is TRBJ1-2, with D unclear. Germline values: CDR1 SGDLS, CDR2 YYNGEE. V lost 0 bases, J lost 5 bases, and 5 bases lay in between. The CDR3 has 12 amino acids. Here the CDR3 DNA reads TGTGCCAGCAGCGTAGGGCGGTATGGCTACACCTTC. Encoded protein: CASSVGRYGYTF.

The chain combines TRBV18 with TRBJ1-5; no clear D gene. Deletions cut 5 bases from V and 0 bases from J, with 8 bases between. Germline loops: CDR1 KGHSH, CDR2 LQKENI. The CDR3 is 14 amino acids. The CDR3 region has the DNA TGTGCCAGCTCAGCAGGAGTTAGCAATCAGCCCCAGCATTTT. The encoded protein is CASSAGVSNQPQHF.

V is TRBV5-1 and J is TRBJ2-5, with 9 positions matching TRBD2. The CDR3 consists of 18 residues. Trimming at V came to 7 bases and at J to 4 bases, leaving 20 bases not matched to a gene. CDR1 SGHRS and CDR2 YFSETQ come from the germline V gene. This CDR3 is CASGGVAGASPGGETQYF. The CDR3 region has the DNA TGCGCCAGCGGGGGAGTAGCGGGAGCGTCCCCCGGGGGAGAGACCCAGTACTTC. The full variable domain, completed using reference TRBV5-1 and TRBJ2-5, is KAGVTQTPRYLIKTRGQQVTLSCSPISGHRSVSWYQQTPGQGLQFLFEYFSETQRNKGNFPGRFSGRQFSNSRSEMNVSTLELGDSALYLCASGGVAGASPGGETQYFGPGTRLLVL.

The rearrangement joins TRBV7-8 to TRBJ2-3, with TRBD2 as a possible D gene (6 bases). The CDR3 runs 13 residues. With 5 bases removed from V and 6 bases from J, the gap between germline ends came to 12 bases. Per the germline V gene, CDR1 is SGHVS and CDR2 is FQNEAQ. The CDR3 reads CASSLTGGDTQYF. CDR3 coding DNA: TGTGCCAGCAGCCTTACCGGAGGGGATACGCAGTATTTT.

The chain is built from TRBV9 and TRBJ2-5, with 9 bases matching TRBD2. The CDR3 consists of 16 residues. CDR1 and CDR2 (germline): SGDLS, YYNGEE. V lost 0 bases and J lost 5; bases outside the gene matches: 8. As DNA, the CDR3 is TGTGCCAGCAGCGTAGGAGAAGCGGGGGGCTTGGAGACCCAGTACTTC. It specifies CASSVGEAGGLETQYF.

CDR3 nucleotides: TGCGCCAGCAGCCAAGGACTAGCGGGAGCGGGAGATACGCAGTATTTT. Translating it yields CASSQGLAGAGDTQYF. The chain combines TRBV4-3 with TRBJ2-3, with 12 positions matching TRBD2. CDR3 length equals 16 residues. Germline V lookup: CDR1 LGHNA, CDR2 YSLEER. J gave up 5 bases and V 1 base, and 4 bases lay outside the gene matches.

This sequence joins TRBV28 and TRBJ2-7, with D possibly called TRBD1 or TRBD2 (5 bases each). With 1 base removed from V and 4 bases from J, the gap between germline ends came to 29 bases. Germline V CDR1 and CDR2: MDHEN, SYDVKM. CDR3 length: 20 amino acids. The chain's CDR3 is CASSLSEASPGAPYEYEQYF. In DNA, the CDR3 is TGTGCCAGCAGTTTATCCGAGGCCTCACCCGGGGCTCCATATGAATACGAGCAGTACTTC. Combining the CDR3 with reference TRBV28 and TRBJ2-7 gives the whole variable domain DVKVTQSSRYLVKRTGEKVFLECVQDMDHENMFWYRQDPGLGLRLIYFSYDVKMKEKGDIPEGYSVSREKKERFSLILESASTNQTSMYLCASSLSEASPGAPYEYEQYFGPGTRLTVT.

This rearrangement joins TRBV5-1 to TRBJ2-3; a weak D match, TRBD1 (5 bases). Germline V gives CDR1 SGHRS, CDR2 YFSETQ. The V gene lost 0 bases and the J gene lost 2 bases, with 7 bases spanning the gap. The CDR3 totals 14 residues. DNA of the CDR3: TGCGCCAGCAGCTTGGCTGGGGCCACAGATACGCAGTATTTT. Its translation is CASSLAGATDTQYF.

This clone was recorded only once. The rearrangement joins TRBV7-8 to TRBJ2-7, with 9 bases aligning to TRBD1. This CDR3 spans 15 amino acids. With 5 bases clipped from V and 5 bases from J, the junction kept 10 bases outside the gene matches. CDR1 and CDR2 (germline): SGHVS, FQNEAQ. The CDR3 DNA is TGTGCCAGCAGCCCAGGGACAGGGTGGACGGACGAGCAGTACTTC. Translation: CASSPGTGWTDEQYF.

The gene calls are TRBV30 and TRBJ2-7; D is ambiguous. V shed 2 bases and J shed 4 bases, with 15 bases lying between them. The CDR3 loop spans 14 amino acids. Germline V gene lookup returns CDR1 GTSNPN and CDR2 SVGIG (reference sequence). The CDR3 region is CAWSFSLGGYEQYF. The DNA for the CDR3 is TGTGCCTGGAGTTTCTCCCTGGGTGGGTACGAGCAGTACTTC.

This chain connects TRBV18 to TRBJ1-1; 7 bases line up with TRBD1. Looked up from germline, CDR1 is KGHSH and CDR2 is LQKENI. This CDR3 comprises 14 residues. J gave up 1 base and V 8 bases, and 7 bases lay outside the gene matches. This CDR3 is CASLPGGKNTEAFF. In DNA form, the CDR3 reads TGTGCCAGCCTTCCAGGGGGGAAGAACACTGAAGCTTTCTTT.

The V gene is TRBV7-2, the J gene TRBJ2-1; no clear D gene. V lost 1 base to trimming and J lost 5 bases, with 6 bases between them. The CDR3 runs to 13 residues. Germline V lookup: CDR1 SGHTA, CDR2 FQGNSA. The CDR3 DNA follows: TGTGCCAGCAGCTTAGAACAGCACAATGAGCAGTTCTTC. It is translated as CASSLEQHNEQFF.

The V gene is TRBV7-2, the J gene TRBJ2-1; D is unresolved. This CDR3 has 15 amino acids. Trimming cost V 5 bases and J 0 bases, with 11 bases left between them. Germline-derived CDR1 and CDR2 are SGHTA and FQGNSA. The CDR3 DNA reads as TGTGCCAGCAGCCCCCCCGCCCTCTCCTACAATGAGCAGTTCTTC. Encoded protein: CASSPPALSYNEQFF. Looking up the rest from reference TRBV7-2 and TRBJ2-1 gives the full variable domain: GAGVSQSPSNKVTEKGKDVELRCDPISGHTALYWYRQSLGQGLEFLIYFQGNSAPDKSGLPSDRFSAERTGGSVSTLTIQRTQQEDSAVYLCASSPPALSYNEQFFGPGTRLTVL.

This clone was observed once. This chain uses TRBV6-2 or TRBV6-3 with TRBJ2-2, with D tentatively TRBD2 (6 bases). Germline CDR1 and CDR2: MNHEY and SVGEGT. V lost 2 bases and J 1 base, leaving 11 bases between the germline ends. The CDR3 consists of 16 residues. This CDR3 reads CASSYPFGGNTGELFF. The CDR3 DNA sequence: TGTGCCAGCAGTTACCCATTCGGGGGGAACACCGGGGAGCTGTTTTTT.